Below are 21 T cell receptor beta chains sequenced from a single sample in a study of blood T cell repertoires in COVID-19. TCRdb keeps only in-frame clones here, not all; method: immunoSEQ multiplex PCR. The top ten clones hold approximately 1.2% of a sample with under 250,000 clones, around 90% of them seen once. The sample taken for sequencing was peripheral blood. The receptors come from a man aged 25 to 40 with acute or convalescent COVID-19.

The chain joins TRBV19 to TRBJ2-3, with 14 bases lining up with TRBD2. V was pared by 5 bases and J by 11 bases, with 12 bases of the junction left unmatched. The CDR3 is made up of 16 amino acids. Looked up from germline, CDR1 is LNHDA and CDR2 is SQIVND (reference sequence). Here the CDR3 reads CASSVRLAGGDRRQYF. CDR3 coding DNA: TGTGCCAGTAGTGTCCGACTAGCGGGGGGGGATCGCAGGCAGTATTTT.

V usage is TRBV6-5 and J usage is TRBJ2-7; 10 nucleotides line up with TRBD1. J was trimmed by 6 bases and V by 10 bases; bases with no gene match: 9. The V gene's germline CDR1 is MNHEY and CDR2 SVGAGI. The CDR3 has 13 amino acids. The CDR3 nucleotides read TGTGCCACACCGGGACAGGGGTACTCCGAGCAGTACTTC. It encodes CATPGQGYSEQYF.

V and J are TRBV5-6 and TRBJ1-6; 8 bases line up with TRBD1. The junction had 5 bases not matched to a gene; V was cut back by 0 bases and J by 0 bases. Per the germline V gene, CDR1 is SGHDT and CDR2 is YYEEEE. This CDR3 has 18 amino acids. Here the CDR3 reads CASSLDSGGSSYNSPLHF. Written as DNA, the CDR3 is TGTGCCAGCAGCTTGGACTCAGGGGGCAGCTCCTATAATTCACCCCTCCACTTT. The full variable domain, in which reference TRBV5-6 and TRBJ1-6 provide the parts outside the CDR3, is DAGVTQSPTHLIKTRGQQVTLRCSPKSGHDTVSWYQQALGQGPQFIFQYYEEEERQRGNFPDRFSGHQFPNYSSELNVNALLLGDSALYLCASSLDSGGSSYNSPLHFGNGTRLTVT.

J is TRBJ2-1 and V is TRBV7-9; TRBD1 matches 7 bases. The V gene end was trimmed by 5 bases and the J gene end by 6 bases; junction bases not matched to a gene: 10. CDR1 and CDR2 from the germline V gene are SEHNR and FQNEAQ (reference sequence). CDR3 length: 15 residues. The CDR3 here is CASSPPQGTINEQFF. CDR3 sequence (DNA): TGTGCCAGCAGCCCCCCACAGGGGACGATCAATGAGCAGTTCTTC.

The table lists this clone with a count of one. V and J are TRBV6-1 and TRBJ2-3; D is undetermined. Trimming stripped 1 base from V and 2 bases from J, with 13 bases between. The CDR3 sequence is 16 residues long. The V gene's germline CDR1 is MNHNS and CDR2 SASEGT. The DNA of the CDR3 is TGTGCCAGCAGTGAAGACCCCCCGCGGATCACAGATACGCAGTATTTT. Translated, it gives CASSEDPPRITDTQYF.

The chain has TRBV28 and TRBJ1-2; 7 bases fit TRBD1. The V gene's germline CDR1 is MDHEN and CDR2 SYDVKM. The trim removed 10 bases at V and 4 bases at J, leaving 9 bases unmatched. The CDR3 covers 13 residues. The CDR3 DNA is TGTGCCATCCAACCGGGACAGATCTATGGCTACACCTTC. Translating it yields CAIQPGQIYGYTF.

The chain employs TRBV19 and TRBJ1-5; 7 bases align to TRBD1. The germline CDR1 and CDR2 sequences are LNHDA and SQIVND (reference sequence). The CDR3 extends over 13 amino acids. The junction had 3 bases not matched to a gene; V was cut back by 6 bases and J by 4 bases. This CDR3 reads CASSRQGNQPQHF. The CDR3 DNA sequence: TGTGCCAGTAGCAGACAGGGTAATCAGCCCCAGCATTTT. Using reference TRBV19 and TRBJ1-5 for the parts outside the CDR3, the full variable domain is DGGITQSPKYLFRKEGQNVTLSCEQNLNHDAMYWYRQDPGQGLRLIYYSQIVNDFQKGDIAEGYSVSREKKESFPLTVTSAQKNPTAFYLCASSRQGNQPQHFGDGTRLSIL.

The V call is TRBV7-9, the J call TRBJ1-2; TRBD1 might be the D (6 bases). The CDR3 has 16 amino acids. Germline V gene data show CDR1 as SEHNR and CDR2 as FQNEAQ (reference sequence). Trimming took off 5 bases at V and 6 bases at J, with 22 bases between the two ends. The CDR3 nucleotides are TGTGCCAGCAGCACCTACAAAGGGCGGGGGGCCAATGGCTACACCTTC. Its translation: CASSTYKGRGANGYTF. Using reference TRBV7-9 and TRBJ1-2 for the parts outside the CDR3, the full variable domain is DTGVSQNPRHKITKRGQNVTFRCDPISEHNRLYWYRQTLGQGPEFLTYFQNEAQLEKSRLLSDRFSAERPKGSFSTLEIQRTEQGDSAMYLCASSTYKGRGANGYTFGSGTRLTVV.

This chain connects TRBV5-4 to TRBJ2-5; weak D call: TRBD2 (6 bases). The V end lost 4 bases, the J end lost 2 bases, and 9 bases lay between the germline ends. The length of the CDR3 is 13 residues. Germline values: CDR1 SGHNT, CDR2 YYREEE (reference sequence). CDR3 nucleotide sequence: TGTGCCAGCAGCCTAGGGACTCAAGAGACCCAGTACTTC. Translated, it gives CASSLGTQETQYF. Supplemented by reference TRBV5-4 and TRBJ2-5, the full variable domain reads ETGVTQSPTHLIKTRGQQVTLRCSSQSGHNTVSWYQQALGQGPQFIFQYYREEENGRGNFPPRFSGLQFPNYSSELNVNALELDDSALYLCASSLGTQETQYFGPGTRLLVL.

This chain connects TRBV9 to TRBJ1-4; 8 nucleotides agree with TRBD1. The CDR3 is 15 residues long. The V and J ends lost 4 bases and 8 bases, in that order; junction bases with no gene match: 10. Germline V gene data show CDR1 as SGDLS and CDR2 as YYNGEE. The CDR3 nucleotides are TGTGCCAGCAGCCCTATTGGACAGGGAAGGGAAAAACTGTTTTTT. Translated: CASSPIGQGREKLFF.

V usage is TRBV2 and J usage is TRBJ2-7, with TRBD2 identical over 8 bases. CDR3 size: 17 residues. The germline gives CDR1 SNHLY, CDR2 FYNNEI. V was pared by 7 bases and J by 1 base, with 15 bases of the junction left unmatched. CDR3 region: CASIGRGEREPSYEQYF. CDR3 nucleotides: TGTGCCAGCATCGGGCGGGGGGAGCGGGAGCCGTCCTACGAGCAGTACTTC.

The rearrangement uses TRBV5-6 and TRBJ2-7, with D tentatively TRBD1 (6 bases). V was pared by 4 bases and J by 1 base, with 9 bases between. Germline V gene sequence: CDR1 SGHDT, CDR2 YYEEEE. The length of the CDR3 is 13 residues. In DNA form, the CDR3 reads TGTGCCAGCAGCGTAACAGGGTCCTACGAGCAGTACTTC. Translated, it gives CASSVTGSYEQYF. The whole variable domain, filled in from reference TRBV5-6 and TRBJ2-7, reads DAGVTQSPTHLIKTRGQQVTLRCSPKSGHDTVSWYQQALGQGPQFIFQYYEEEERQRGNFPDRFSGHQFPNYSSELNVNALLLGDSALYLCASSVTGSYEQYFGPGTRLTVT.

In this sample, this clone turned up once. CDR3 coding DNA: TGTGCCAGCAGCTGGACAGGGAACACTGAAGCTTTCTTT. Translated: CASSWTGNTEAFF. The chain has TRBV11-3 and TRBJ1-1; 7 nucleotides match TRBD1. Unmatched junction bases numbered 0, after V lost 4 bases and J lost 1 base. Germline V gives CDR1 SGHNT, CDR2 YENEEA. This CDR3 spans 13 amino acids.

The J gene is TRBJ1-2, the V gene TRBV11-2; unclear D gene. This CDR3 comprises 16 residues. Trimming took off 5 bases at V and 0 bases at J, with 16 bases between the two ends. Germline V gives CDR1 SGHAT, CDR2 FQNNGV. CDR3 nucleotide sequence: TGTGCCAGCAGCCATTTTGGACGGACTACTAACTATGGCTACACCTTC. This codes for CASSHFGRTTNYGYTF.

The V call is TRBV18, the J call TRBJ1-2; D gene uncertain. Germline CDR1 KGHSH, CDR2 LQKENI. The V gene lost 3 bases and the J gene lost 8 bases, with 16 bases spanning the gap. There are 14 residues in the CDR3. The CDR3 region is CASSPSYGVDGYTF. The CDR3 nucleotides are TGTGCCAGCTCACCCTCATACGGGGTTGACGGCTACACCTTC.

This clone occurred once. This chain links TRBV7-2 with TRBJ2-5; tentatively, D is TRBD1 (6 bases). The CDR3 contains 13 residues. The germline gives CDR1 SGHTA, CDR2 FQGNSA. V lost 1 base and J 5 bases, leaving 8 bases between the germline ends. This CDR3 is CASSLGGRETQYF. The CDR3 DNA reads TGTGCCAGCAGCTTAGGGGGGCGGGAGACCCAGTACTTC.

The CDR3 nucleotides are TGTGCCAGCACCCGGGGGGCCGAGCAGTACTTC. As protein: CASTRGAEQYF. This chain connects TRBV27 to TRBJ2-7, with D possibly being TRBD2 (7 bases). The CDR3 totals 11 residues. V lost 7 bases and J 6 bases, leaving 10 bases between the germline ends. Germline V lookup: CDR1 MNHEY, CDR2 SMNVEV (reference sequence).

The chain has TRBV2 and TRBJ2-5; no reliable D call. V was trimmed by 3 bases and J by 5 bases, leaving 10 bases between them. Germline CDR1 and CDR2: SNHLY and FYNNEI. The CDR3 extends over 13 amino acids. The CDR3 loop reads CASSEIVSETQYF. The CDR3 region has the DNA TGTGCCAGCAGTGAGATAGTATCGGAGACCCAGTACTTC.

The rearrangement uses TRBV6-5 and TRBJ2-4; D is undetermined. The CDR3 is 15 amino acids. V lost 5 bases and J lost 7, with 18 bases in between. Germline loops: CDR1 MNHEY, CDR2 SVGAGI. CDR3 protein: CASSNHDPETNIQYF. In DNA form, the CDR3 reads TGTGCCAGCAGTAACCATGACCCCGAGACTAACATTCAGTACTTC.

This rearrangement joins TRBV30 to TRBJ2-7, with 9 bases fitting TRBD1. The V segment lost 5 bases and the J segment 2 bases; nucleotides outside the gene matches: 4. The CDR3 has 13 amino acids. Germline V gene data show CDR1 as GTSNPN and CDR2 as SVGIG (reference sequence). The CDR3 protein is CAWARTGAYEQYF. CDR3 sequence (DNA): TGTGCCTGGGCCCGGACAGGGGCCTACGAGCAGTACTTC.

This chain links TRBV4-1 with TRBJ1-2; D is unresolved. CDR1 and CDR2 from the germline V gene are MGHRA and YSYEKL. Trimming cost V 0 bases and J 5 bases, with 13 bases left between them. The CDR3 is made up of 15 amino acids. The CDR3: CASSQEHSTIYGYTF. The CDR3 nucleotides are TGCGCCAGCAGCCAAGAGCACAGTACCATTTATGGCTACACCTTC.